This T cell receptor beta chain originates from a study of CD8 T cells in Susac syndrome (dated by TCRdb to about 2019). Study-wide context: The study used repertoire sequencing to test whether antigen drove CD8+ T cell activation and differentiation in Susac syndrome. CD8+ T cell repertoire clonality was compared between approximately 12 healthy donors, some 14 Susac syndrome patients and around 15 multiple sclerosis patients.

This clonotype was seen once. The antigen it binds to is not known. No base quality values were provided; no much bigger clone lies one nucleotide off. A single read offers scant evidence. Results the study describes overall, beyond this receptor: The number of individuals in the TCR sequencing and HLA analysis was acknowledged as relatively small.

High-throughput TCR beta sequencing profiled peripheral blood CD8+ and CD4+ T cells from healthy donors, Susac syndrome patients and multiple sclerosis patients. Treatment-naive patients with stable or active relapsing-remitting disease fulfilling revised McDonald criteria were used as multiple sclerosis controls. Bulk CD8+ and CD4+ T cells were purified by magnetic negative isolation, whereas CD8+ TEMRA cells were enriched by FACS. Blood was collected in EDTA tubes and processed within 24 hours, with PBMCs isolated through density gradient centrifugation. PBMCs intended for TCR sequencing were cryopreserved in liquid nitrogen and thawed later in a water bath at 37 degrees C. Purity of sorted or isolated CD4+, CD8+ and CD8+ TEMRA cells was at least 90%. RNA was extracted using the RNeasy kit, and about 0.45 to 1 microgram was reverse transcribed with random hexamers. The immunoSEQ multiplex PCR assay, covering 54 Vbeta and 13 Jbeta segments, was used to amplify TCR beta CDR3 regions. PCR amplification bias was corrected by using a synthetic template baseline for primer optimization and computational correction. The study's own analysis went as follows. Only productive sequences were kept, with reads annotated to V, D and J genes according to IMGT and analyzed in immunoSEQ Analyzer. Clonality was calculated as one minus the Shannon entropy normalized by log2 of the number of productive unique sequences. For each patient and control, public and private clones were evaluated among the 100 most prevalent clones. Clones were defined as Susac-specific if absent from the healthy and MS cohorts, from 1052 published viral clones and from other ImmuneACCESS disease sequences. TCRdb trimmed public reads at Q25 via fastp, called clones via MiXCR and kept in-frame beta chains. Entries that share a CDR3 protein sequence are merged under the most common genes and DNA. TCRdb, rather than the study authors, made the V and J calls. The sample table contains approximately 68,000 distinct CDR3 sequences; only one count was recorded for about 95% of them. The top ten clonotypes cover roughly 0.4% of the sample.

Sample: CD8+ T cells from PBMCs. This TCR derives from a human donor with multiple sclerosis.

In nucleotide form, the sequence is TGTGCCAGCAGCCAATACACGAATCAGCCCCAGCATTTT. It is translated as CASSQYTNQPQHF. In this chain, TRBV4-2 is recombined with TRBJ1-5, with no confident D gene call. Based on the germline V gene, the CDR1 and CDR2 sequences are LGHNA and YNFKEQ. V sheds 2 bases and J sheds 4 bases, leaving 6 bases between their ends. From the cysteine through the phenylalanine, the CDR3 covers 13 amino acids. CDR3 DNA is the only sequence kept; it has 39 bases, read in frame from the first base.